A selection of T cell receptor beta chains follows, all from one sample in a study of shared clonotypes between healthy human individuals. Sequenced by immunoSEQ multiplex PCR; TCRdb stores in-frame clones only, minus some. Counted here are some 480,000 clones, around 80% occurring once; the ten biggest clones make up about 12%. Sequencing used PBMCs. Receptor source: a middle-aged woman in good health. Some clones in this sample may be carry-over from other donors' samples. The CDR3 runs from the conserved cysteine through the conserved F or W. D genes are given only for firm matches. Clone sizes are given selectively: once, few, many, or a class where the clone is expanded.

V gene	clone size	D gene	J gene	CDR3 protein	CDR3 DNA
TRBV2	-	-	TRBJ1-1	CASSEEGTGWTEAFF	TGTGCCAGCAGTGAAGAGGGGACGGGGTGGACTGAAGCTTTCTTT
TRBV19	-	-	TRBJ2-7	CASSMSTGPYEQYF	TGTGCCAGTAGTATGTCCACAGGGCCCTACGAGCAGTACTTC
TRBV30	-	TRBD2	TRBJ2-7	CAWSNLAGYEQYF	TGTGCCTGGAGTAATTTAGCGGGGTACGAGCAGTACTTC
TRBV18	-	-	TRBJ1-1	CASSPVSSTEAFF	TGTGCCAGCTCACCGGTATCTAGCACTGAAGCTTTCTTT
TRBV6-6	-	TRBD1	TRBJ2-5	CASTPTDRGQETQYF	TGTGCCAGCACCCCGACTGACAGGGGTCAAGAGACCCAGTACTTC
TRBV18	-	-	TRBJ2-1	CASSPPSLNEQFF	TGTGCCAGCTCACCACCCAGTCTCAATGAGCAGTTCTTC
TRBV7-2	-	-	TRBJ2-7	CASSLVAGTSYEQYF	TGTGCCAGCAGCTTAGTGGCGGGTACATCCTACGAGCAGTACTTC
TRBV2	many	TRBD1	TRBJ1-1	CASSEQGQGAEAFF	TGTGCCAGCAGTGAACAAGGACAGGGGGCCGAAGCTTTCTTT
TRBV5-1	-	TRBD1	TRBJ2-7	CASSPRQGSLGEQYF	TGCGCCAGCAGCCCGCGACAGGGGAGTTTAGGCGAGCAGTACTTC
TRBV11-3	-	TRBD2	TRBJ2-5	CASSRGTSGSSETQYF	TGTGCCAGCAGCCGTGGGACTAGCGGGAGTTCAGAGACCCAGTACTTC
TRBV6-1	-	-	TRBJ1-1	CASSASANTEAFF	TGTGCCAGCAGTGCCAGCGCGAACACTGAAGCTTTCTTT
TRBV6-6	once	-	TRBJ1-3	CASSYGVGSGNTIYF	TGTGCCAGCAGTTACGGGGTAGGGTCCGGAAACACCATATATTTT
TRBV10-3	-	-	TRBJ2-1	CAISESRAETYNEQFF	TGTGCCATCAGTGAGTCGAGAGCGGAGACCTACAATGAGCAGTTCTTC
TRBV19	-	-	TRBJ1-5	CASSISVNQPQHF	TGTGCCAGTAGTATAAGCGTTAATCAGCCCCAGCATTTT
TRBV6-1	-	-	TRBJ1-2	CASSAPRKDYGYTF	TGTGCCAGCAGTGCCCCCCGTAAGGACTATGGCTACACCTTC
TRBV19	-	-	TRBJ1-4	CASTVDRATNEKLFF	TGTGCCAGTACCGTCGACAGAGCAACTAATGAAAAACTGTTTTTT
TRBV27	-	-	TRBJ2-5	CASSLRETQYF	TGTGCCAGCAGTTTACGAGAGACCCAGTACTTC
TRBV6-1	-	TRBD2	TRBJ2-7	CASGEGSGSMYEQYF	TGTGCCAGCGGCGAGGGTAGCGGGAGTATGTACGAGCAGTACTTC
TRBV5-5	-	-	TRBJ2-7	CASSGLTISYEQYF	TGTGCCAGCAGCGGACTAACAATCTCCTACGAGCAGTACTTC
TRBV10-3	-	TRBD2	TRBJ2-7	CAISGRTSGERNEQYF	TGTGCCATCAGTGGAAGGACTAGCGGGGAGCGGAACGAGCAGTACTTC
TRBV27	-	TRBD2	TRBJ2-5	CASSQTSGRGETQYF	TGTGCCAGCAGCCAAACTAGCGGGAGAGGAGAGACCCAGTACTTC
TRBV19	-	TRBD2	TRBJ2-7	CASSIRGVDYEQYF	TGTGCCAGTAGTATCCGGGGGGTTGACTACGAGCAGTACTTC
TRBV13	-	TRBD2	TRBJ2-1	CASKSSGLAGGPMVPEQFF	TGTGCCAGCAAATCCTCGGGACTAGCGGGAGGGCCGATGGTCCCTGAGCAGTTCTTC
TRBV6-4	-	-	TRBJ2-6	CASSVSRNSGANVLTF	TGTGCCAGCAGCGTATCACGGAACTCTGGGGCCAACGTCCTGACTTTC
TRBV27	-	-	TRBJ2-7	CASSRDFSPHYEQYF	TGTGCCAGCAGCCGCGACTTTTCACCACACTACGAGCAGTACTTC
TRBV5-1	-	-	TRBJ2-1	CASSLEPGSYNEQFF	TGCGCCAGCAGCTTGGAACCCGGCTCCTACAATGAGCAGTTCTTC
TRBV6-1	-	-	TRBJ1-1	CASSQNRDHNVEAFF	TGTGCCAGCAGCCAAAATAGGGACCATAACGTCGAAGCTTTCTTT
TRBV2	-	-	TRBJ2-5	CASSEWILEGQETQYF	TGTGCCAGCAGTGAATGGATCCTGGAGGGACAAGAGACCCAGTACTTC